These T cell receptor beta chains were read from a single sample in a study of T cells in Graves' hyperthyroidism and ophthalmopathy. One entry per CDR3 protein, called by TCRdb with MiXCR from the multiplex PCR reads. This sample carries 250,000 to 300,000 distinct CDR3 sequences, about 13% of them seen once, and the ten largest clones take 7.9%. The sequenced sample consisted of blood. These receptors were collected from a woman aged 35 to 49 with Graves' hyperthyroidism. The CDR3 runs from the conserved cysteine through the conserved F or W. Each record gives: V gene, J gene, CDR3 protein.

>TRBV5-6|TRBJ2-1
CASGLGEPGREYNEQFF
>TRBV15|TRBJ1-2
CATSRGGSYGYTF
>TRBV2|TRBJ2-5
CASAATSGASGETQYF
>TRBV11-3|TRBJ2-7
CASSTRIAEYYEQYF
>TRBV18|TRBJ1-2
CASSPGARLGAYGYTF
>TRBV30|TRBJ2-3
CAWSWLAGTDTQYF
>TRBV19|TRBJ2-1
CASSDPPAGFNEQFF
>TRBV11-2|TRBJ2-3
CASSPIRGGPTDTQYF
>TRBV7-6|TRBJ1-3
CASSPRLTDSGNTIYF
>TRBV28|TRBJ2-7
CASSLTSGPYEQYF
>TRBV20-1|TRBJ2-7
CSARGATGGSYEQYF
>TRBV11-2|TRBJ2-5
CASSLGLGREETQYF
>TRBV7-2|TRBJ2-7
CASSLGRASYEQYF
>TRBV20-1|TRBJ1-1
CSARRGADTEAFF
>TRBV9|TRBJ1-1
CASSATGRREAFF
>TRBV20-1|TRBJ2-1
CSATPDASSYNEQFF
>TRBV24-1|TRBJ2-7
CATSGTGDYEQYF
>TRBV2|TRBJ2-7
CASVLAGKYEQYF
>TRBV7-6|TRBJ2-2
CASSFLGNTGELFF
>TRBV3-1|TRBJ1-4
CASSQDPKGSGNEKLFF
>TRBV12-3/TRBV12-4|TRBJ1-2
CASSLSTSGYTF
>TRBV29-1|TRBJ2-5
CSVSGAEETQYF
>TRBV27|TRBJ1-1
CASSSSKTALNTEAFF
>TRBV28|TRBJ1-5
CASSLWDRDQPQHF
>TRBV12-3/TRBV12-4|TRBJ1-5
CASSRTVGRNQPQHF
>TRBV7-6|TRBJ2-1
CASSLVVHEQFF
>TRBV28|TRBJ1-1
CASILAGGGMNTEAFF
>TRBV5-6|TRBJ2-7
CASSLGGSFYEQYF
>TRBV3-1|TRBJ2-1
CASSPTRNEQFF
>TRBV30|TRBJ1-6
CAWTDRPNSPLHF
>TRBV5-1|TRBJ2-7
CASSLDGDPAYEQYF
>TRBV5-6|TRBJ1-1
CASSPFSFRGEAFF
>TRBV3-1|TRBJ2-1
CASSHLAGHNEQFF
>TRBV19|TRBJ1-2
CASSLGIWGYTF
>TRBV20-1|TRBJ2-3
CSARIQRSTDTQYF
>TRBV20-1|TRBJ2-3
CSARLGRTDTQYF
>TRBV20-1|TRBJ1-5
CSAWGQGTPQHF
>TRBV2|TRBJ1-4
CASTKPGEKLFF
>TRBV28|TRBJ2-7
CASSPTGDYEQYF
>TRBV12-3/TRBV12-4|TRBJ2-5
CASSFPGLAGVQTQYF
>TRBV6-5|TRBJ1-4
CASSYSGQPNEKLFF